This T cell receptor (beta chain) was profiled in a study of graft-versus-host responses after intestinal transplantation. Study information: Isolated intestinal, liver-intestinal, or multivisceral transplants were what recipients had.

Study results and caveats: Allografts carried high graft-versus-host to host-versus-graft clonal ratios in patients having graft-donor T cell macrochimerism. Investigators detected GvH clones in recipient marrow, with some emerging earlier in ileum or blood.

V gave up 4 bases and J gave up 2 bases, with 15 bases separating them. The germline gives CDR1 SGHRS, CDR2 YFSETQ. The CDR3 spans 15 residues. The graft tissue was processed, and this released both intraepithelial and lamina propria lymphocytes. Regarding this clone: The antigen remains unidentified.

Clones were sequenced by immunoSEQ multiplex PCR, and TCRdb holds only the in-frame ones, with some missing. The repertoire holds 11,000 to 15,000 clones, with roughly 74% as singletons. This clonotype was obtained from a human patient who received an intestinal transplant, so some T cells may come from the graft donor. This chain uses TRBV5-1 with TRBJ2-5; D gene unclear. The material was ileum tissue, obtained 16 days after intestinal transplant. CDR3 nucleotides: TGCGCCAGCAGCCTTTTGGCGTTCGGGCAAGAGACCCAGTACTTC. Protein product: CASSLLAFGQETQYF.